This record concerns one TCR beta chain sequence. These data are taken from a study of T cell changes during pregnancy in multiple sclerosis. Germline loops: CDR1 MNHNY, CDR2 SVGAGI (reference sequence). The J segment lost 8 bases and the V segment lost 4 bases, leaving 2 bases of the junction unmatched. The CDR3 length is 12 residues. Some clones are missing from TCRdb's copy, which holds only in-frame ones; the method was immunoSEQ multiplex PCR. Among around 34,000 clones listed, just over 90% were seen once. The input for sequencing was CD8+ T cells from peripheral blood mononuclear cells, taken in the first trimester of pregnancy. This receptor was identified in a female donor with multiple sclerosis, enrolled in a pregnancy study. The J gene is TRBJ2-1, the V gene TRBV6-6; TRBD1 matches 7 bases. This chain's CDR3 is CASSSTGDEQFF. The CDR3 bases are TGTGCCAGCAGTTCTACAGGGGATGAGCAGTTCTTC.